Listed here is a single TCR beta chain. No antigen is known for it. Stated time point: blood 4 weeks post-SBRT, at nephrectomy. Specified treatment: 15 Gy SBRT to primary tumor, nephrectomy 4 weeks later. Nephrectomy followed 15 Gy stereotactic body radiation by 4 weeks. This entry belongs to a study of radiation and T cells in renal cell carcinoma. General study points: No pretreatment tumor biopsies were available for baseline clonotypes. From baseline, blood top tumor clonotypes peaked at 2 weeks post-radiation.

Data came from immunoSEQ multiplex PCR; TCRdb stores just in-frame clones and leaves some out. The sample holds 97,000 or so clones; around 84% are singletons and the top ten take about 7.2%. Germline V gene data show CDR1 as SGHVS and CDR2 as FQNEAQ. CDR3 length equals 14 residues. Trimming pared 0 bases from V and 7 bases from J, leaving 9 bases between. The sequence derives from a man aged 55-75 years with renal cell carcinoma. J is TRBJ1-4 and V is TRBV7-8; no clear D. The starting material was blood, obtained from a patient whose treatment included radiotherapy and nephrectomy. The CDR3: CASSLAPAVEKLFF. The CDR3 DNA reads TGTGCCAGCAGCTTAGCGCCGGCAGTTGAAAAACTGTTTTTT.